One and the same sample provided the 9 T cell receptor beta chains below, sequenced in a study of long-term antiretroviral therapy in people with HIV. The immunoSEQ assay was v3.0, run at survey level. Profiled with immunoSEQ multiplex PCR; TCRdb holds only in-frame clones, not every one. The profile shows about 28,000 clones, about 90% of them singletons. This specimen consisted of unsorted PBMCs, obtained 2 years after starting antiretroviral therapy. The receptor source for this set is a man aged 50 to 60 with HIV.

This sequence joins TRBV11-2 and TRBJ1-2, with unresolved D. V was trimmed by 2 bases and J by 3 bases, leaving 4 bases between them. This CDR3 has 12 amino acids. The germline V gene has CDR1 SGHAT and CDR2 FQNNGV. The CDR3 region is CASSLWDYGYTF. The CDR3 region has the DNA TGTGCCAGCAGCTTATGGGACTATGGCTACACCTTC.

This chain links TRBV28 with TRBJ1-2, with 7 bases identical to TRBD1. Germline values: CDR1 MDHEN, CDR2 SYDVKM. The CDR3 loop spans 15 amino acids. The ends lost 5 bases at V and 9 bases at J; junction bases unmatched: 15. CDR3 bases: TGTGCCAGCAGTGAACCGGGACAGACGGATTTGTGCTACACCTTC. It yields the protein CASSEPGQTDLCYTF.

This sequence joins TRBV14 and TRBJ2-1; D is undetermined. The CDR3 spans 13 residues. Germline V lookup: CDR1 SGHDN, CDR2 FVKESK. V was trimmed by 3 bases and J by 1 base, leaving 4 bases between them. The CDR3 bases are TGTGCCAGCAGCCAGGGTTCCTACAATGAGCAGTTCTTC. Protein: CASSQGSYNEQFF.

This clone was observed a few times. The genes are TRBV9 and TRBJ2-7; D is perhaps TRBD2 (6 bases). In germline, CDR1 is SGDLS, CDR2 YYNGEE. The CDR3 spans 12 residues. Trimming left V 0 bases short and J 5 bases short, with 6 bases between. CDR3 protein: CASSVGGDEQYF. The CDR3 bases are TGTGCCAGCAGCGTAGGCGGGGACGAGCAGTACTTC.

The chain has TRBV30 and TRBJ1-6; tentatively, D is TRBD1 (6 bases). CDR1 GTSNPN and CDR2 SVGIG come from the germline V gene (reference sequence). The CDR3 runs 15 residues. Trimming took 0 bases from V and 7 from J, leaving 13 bases between them. The CDR3, as DNA: TGTGCCTGGAGTGTACTAAGGACAGCCAATTCACCCCTCCACTTT. Protein sequence: CAWSVLRTANSPLHF. Full variable domain (remainder filled in from reference TRBV30 and TRBJ1-6): SQTIHQWPATLVQPVGSPLSLECTVEGTSNPNLYWYRQAAGRGLQLLFYSVGIGQISSEVPQNLSASRPQDRQFILSSKKLLLSDSGFYLCAWSVLRTANSPLHFGNGTRLTVT.

The CDR3 region has the DNA TGTGCCAGCAGTTTATGGGGCCTAGCGGGAGAGGGGCGGTACAATGAGCAGTTCTTC. Protein sequence: CASSLWGLAGEGRYNEQFF. V and J are TRBV28 and TRBJ2-1; 10 bases agree with TRBD2. V trimming: 0 bases; J trimming: 4 bases; junction bases outside the gene matches: 12. The CDR3 length is 19 residues. Germline assignment: CDR1 MDHEN and CDR2 SYDVKM.

The chain employs TRBV9 and TRBJ1-5; D not certain. This CDR3 comprises 15 residues. Trimming pared 0 bases from V and 0 bases from J, leaving 7 bases between. Germline CDR1 reads SGDLS; CDR2 reads YYNGEE. CDR3 sequence reads: CASSVGLDSNQPQHF. In DNA, the CDR3 is TGTGCCAGCAGCGTAGGATTGGATAGCAATCAGCCCCAGCATTTT.

This clone rates as medium-sized. The chain links TRBV7-9 to TRBJ2-2, with TRBD1 matching 11 bases. CDR3 length: 14 residues. The V segment lost 4 bases and the J segment 12 bases; nucleotides outside the gene matches: 7. CDR1 SEHNR and CDR2 FQNEAQ come from the germline V gene (reference sequence). The CDR3 nucleotides are TGTGCCAGCAGCTCGATGGGGACAGGGGGGAAGCTGTTTTTT. Translated: CASSSMGTGGKLFF.

The V gene is TRBV4-1, the J gene TRBJ2-2, with a possible D match to TRBD1 (5 bases). V shed 2 bases and J shed 0 bases, with 16 bases lying between them. This CDR3 is built from 18 residues. Germline CDR1 and CDR2: MGHRA and YSYEKL. In DNA, the CDR3 is TGCGCCAGCAGCCAACCTTTACGAGCGACAGCGAACACCGGGGAGCTGTTTTTT. Translation gives CASSQPLRATANTGELFF.